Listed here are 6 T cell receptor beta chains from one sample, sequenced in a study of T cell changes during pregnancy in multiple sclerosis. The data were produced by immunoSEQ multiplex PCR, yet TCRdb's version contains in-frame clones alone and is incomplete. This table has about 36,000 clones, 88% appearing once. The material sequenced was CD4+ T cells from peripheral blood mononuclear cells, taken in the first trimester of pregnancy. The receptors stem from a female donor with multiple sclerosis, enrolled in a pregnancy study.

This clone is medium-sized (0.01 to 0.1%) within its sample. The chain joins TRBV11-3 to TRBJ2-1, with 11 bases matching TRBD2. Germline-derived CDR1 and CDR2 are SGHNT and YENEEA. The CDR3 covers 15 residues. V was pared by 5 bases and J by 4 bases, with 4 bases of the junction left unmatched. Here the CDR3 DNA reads TGTGCCAGCAGCCAGGGGACTAGCGGATACAATGAGCAGTTCTTC. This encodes CASSQGTSGYNEQFF.

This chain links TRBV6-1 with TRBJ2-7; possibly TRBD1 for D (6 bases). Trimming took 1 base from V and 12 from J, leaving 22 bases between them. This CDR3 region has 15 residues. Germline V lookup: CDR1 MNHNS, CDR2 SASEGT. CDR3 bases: TGTGCCAGCAGTGAAGGCCCTGGGACACCTGGGCGTCCGTACTTC. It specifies CASSEGPGTPGRPYF.

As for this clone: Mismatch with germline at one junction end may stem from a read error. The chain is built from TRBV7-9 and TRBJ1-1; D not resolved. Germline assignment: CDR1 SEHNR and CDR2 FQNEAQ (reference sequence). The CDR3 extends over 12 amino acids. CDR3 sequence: CASVYKNAEAFF. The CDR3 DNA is TGTGCCAGCGTATACAAGAACGCTGAAGCTTTCTTT.

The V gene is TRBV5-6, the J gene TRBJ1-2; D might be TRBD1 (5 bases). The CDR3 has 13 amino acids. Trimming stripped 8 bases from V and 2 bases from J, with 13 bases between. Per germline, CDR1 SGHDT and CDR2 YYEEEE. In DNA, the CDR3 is TGTGCCAGTAAGCCGGGGGAAAACTATGGCTACACCTTC. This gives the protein CASKPGENYGYTF.

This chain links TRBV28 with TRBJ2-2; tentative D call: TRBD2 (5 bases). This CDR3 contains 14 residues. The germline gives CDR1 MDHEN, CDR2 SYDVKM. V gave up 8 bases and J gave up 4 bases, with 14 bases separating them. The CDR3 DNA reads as TGTGCCAGCGAAGGGAGTTTCTTCACCGGGGAGCTGTTTTTT. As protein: CASEGSFFTGELFF.

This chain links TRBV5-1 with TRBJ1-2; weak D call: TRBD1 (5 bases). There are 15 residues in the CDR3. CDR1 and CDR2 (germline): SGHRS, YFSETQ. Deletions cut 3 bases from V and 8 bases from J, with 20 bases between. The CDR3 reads CASSSEGRSQRGYTF. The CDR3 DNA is TGCGCCAGCAGCTCGGAGGGGCGCTCACAGCGGGGCTACACCTTC.